This TCR beta chain was sequenced for a study of post-analysis software for immune sequencing data. Background on the study: Relapsing-remitting, secondary progressive and progressive-relapsing multiple sclerosis were all included among the disease courses. The study, taken as a whole, reports: With F measure, samples from one preparation batch clustered together strongly. With TRBV5-6, TRBV5-1 and TRBV20-1 included, several TRBV segments were more frequent in patients than in controls.

The ends lost 5 bases at V and 2 bases at J; junction bases unmatched: 4. This CDR3 has 13 amino acids. CDR1 and CDR2 from the germline V gene are DFQATT and SNEGSKA (reference sequence). Prepared libraries of TCR beta cDNA carried unique molecular identifiers. Input amounts of 1 to 10 million T cells were used. These gave about 500,000 cDNA molecules, so each molecule approximated one T cell. In TCRdb, the PCR reads were re-called with MiXCR into one record per CDR3 protein. The table has about 820,000 distinct CDR3 sequences, roughly half seen once. Turning to this clonotype: Its specificity is unknown.

This receptor was taken from a girl aged 10-17 years with multiple sclerosis. Sequenced input: blood. The rearrangement links TRBV20-1 to TRBJ2-7, with 9 bases fitting TRBD1. The chain's CDR3 is CSALTGGTYEQYF. CDR3 bases: TGCAGTGCTTTGACAGGGGGGACCTACGAGCAGTACTTC.